These T cell receptor beta chains were read from a single sample in a study of spatial heterogeneity in lung cancer. MiXCR, applied by TCRdb to the 5' RACE reads, yields one record per CDR3 protein. The sample records some 120,000 distinct CDR3 sequences, 10% to 15% being singletons. This specimen was PBMCs, taken at follow-up. Source of these receptors: a male donor with early-stage non-small cell lung cancer. Each CDR3 is given with its conserved first and last residue. Each record gives: V gene, clone size, CDR3 protein. For some rows the clone size is stated as once, few or many, or as a class when expanded; others skip it.

V: TRBV11-2
size: few
CDR3: CASSLDPRGPYEQYF

V: TRBV4-1
size: many
CDR3: CASSQDDRQPQHF

V: TRBV9
size: .
CDR3: CASSAQQTGGNTGELFF

V: TRBV20-1
size: few
CDR3: CSGSSARENTGELFF

V: TRBV2
size: few
CDR3: CASSRGAYEQYF

V: TRBV7-2
size: many
CDR3: CASSSGLAQQETQYF

V: TRBV4-2
size: few
CDR3: CASSQDWDRASEQFF

V: TRBV20-1
size: .
CDR3: CSAGPINTYEQYF

V: TRBV18
size: few
CDR3: CASSPPGLNTEAFF

V: TRBV6-5
size: .
CDR3: CASSIGDPLYGYTF

V: TRBV20-1
size: .
CDR3: CSAAVPGTQNTEAFF

V: TRBV5-6
size: few
CDR3: CASSFFAGLSYEQYF

V: TRBV10-1
size: few
CDR3: CASSDPLGANEQFF

V: TRBV10-2
size: many
CDR3: CASKANGWGAEAFF

V: TRBV29-1
size: many
CDR3: CSVSGGTDTQYF

V: TRBV7-3
size: many
CDR3: CASSLTGSNNSPLHF

V: TRBV6-5
size: many
CDR3: CASSYRQEAFF

V: TRBV7-7
size: many
CDR3: CASSLGDRGVTEAFF

V: TRBV28
size: .
CDR3: CASSFWGGAYEQYF

V: TRBV29-1
size: .
CDR3: CSVSTGPNYGYTF

V: TRBV10-3
size: many
CDR3: CAIESGGYEQYF

V: TRBV4-1
size: once
CDR3: CASSQVRAGLPANEKLFF

V: TRBV11-2
size: .
CDR3: CASRLGTGNNSPLHF

V: TRBV24-1
size: .
CDR3: CATSDDTGTGRTGELFF

V: TRBV10-3
size: .
CDR3: CAISSQGRNTGELFF

V: TRBV12-3/TRBV12-4
size: .
CDR3: CASSRSEGTNQPQHF

V: TRBV5-1
size: few
CDR3: CASSITGVNTEAFF

V: TRBV30
size: once
CDR3: CAWSQVWSSYEQYF

V: TRBV4-1
size: .
CDR3: CASSQDREGNLANVLTF

V: TRBV7-9
size: .
CDR3: CASSLVGDEKLFF

V: TRBV28
size: .
CDR3: CASSRSGGASGELFF

V: TRBV7-9
size: .
CDR3: CASSLSNTANTGELFF

V: TRBV12-3/TRBV12-4
size: few
CDR3: CASLFRDTGELFF

V: TRBV4-2
size: many
CDR3: CASSQAGKNTEAFF

V: TRBV10-3
size: many
CDR3: CAISEEGANNQPQHF

V: TRBV10-1
size: few
CDR3: CASTATGDPVANVLTF

V: TRBV5-1
size: .
CDR3: CASSLARAGDSPLHF

V: TRBV6-2/TRBV6-3
size: many
CDR3: CASSSATTTGLNTEAFF

V: TRBV6-5
size: few
CDR3: CASSSGQGNIQYF

V: TRBV2
size: .
CDR3: CASSYLRNTGELFF

V: TRBV12-3/TRBV12-4
size: .
CDR3: CASSFGGSEQFF

V: TRBV14
size: once
CDR3: CASSQVGNTIYF

V: TRBV19
size: .
CDR3: CASSKFDMSYEQYF

V: TRBV12-3/TRBV12-4
size: few
CDR3: CASSFRGQPNNEQFF

V: TRBV7-8
size: .
CDR3: CASSLDGDYNEQFF

V: TRBV29-1
size: few
CDR3: CSVALGQETQYF

V: TRBV2
size: many
CDR3: CASSLGLVGSQETQYF

V: TRBV29-1
size: .
CDR3: CSVEAGQKNTEAFF

V: TRBV27
size: few
CDR3: CASSFRDISTDTQYF

V: TRBV2
size: once
CDR3: CASNREGYEQYF

V: TRBV28
size: .
CDR3: CASSTSTALPYGYTF

V: TRBV6-5
size: few
CDR3: CASSLRQFYEQYF

V: TRBV6-1
size: .
CDR3: CANTPPGQGANEQFF

V: TRBV29-1
size: many
CDR3: CSVEVAGELFF

V: TRBV10-3
size: few
CDR3: CAITSGGIDGEQFF

V: TRBV24-1
size: few
CDR3: CATSENKGKTQYF

V: TRBV6-2/TRBV6-3
size: once
CDR3: CASSYPGTGVQPQHF

V: TRBV9
size: many
CDR3: CASSVEGREKETQYF

V: TRBV2
size: few
CDR3: CASSLKGPQHF

V: TRBV7-2
size: .
CDR3: CASSLNPTFSGGGETQYF